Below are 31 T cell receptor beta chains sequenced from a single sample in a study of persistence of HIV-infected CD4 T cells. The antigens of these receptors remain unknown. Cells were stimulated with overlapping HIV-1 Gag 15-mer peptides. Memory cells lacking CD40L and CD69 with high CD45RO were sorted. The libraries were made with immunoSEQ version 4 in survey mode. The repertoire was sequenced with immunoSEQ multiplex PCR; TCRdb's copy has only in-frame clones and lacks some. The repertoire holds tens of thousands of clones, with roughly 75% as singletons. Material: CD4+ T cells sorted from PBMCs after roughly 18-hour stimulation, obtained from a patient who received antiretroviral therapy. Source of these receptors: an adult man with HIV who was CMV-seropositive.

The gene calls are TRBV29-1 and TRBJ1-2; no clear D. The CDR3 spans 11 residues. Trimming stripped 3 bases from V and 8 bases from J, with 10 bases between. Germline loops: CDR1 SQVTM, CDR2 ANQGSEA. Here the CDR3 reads CSVDLGGGYTF. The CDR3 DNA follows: TGCAGCGTTGATCTTGGCGGGGGCTACACCTTC.

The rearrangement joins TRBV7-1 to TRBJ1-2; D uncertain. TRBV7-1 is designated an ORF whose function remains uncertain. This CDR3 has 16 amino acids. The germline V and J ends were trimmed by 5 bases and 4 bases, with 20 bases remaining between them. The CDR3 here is CASSGNFHEGTYGYTF. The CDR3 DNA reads TGTGCCAGCAGCGGCAACTTTCACGAGGGAACCTATGGCTACACCTTC.

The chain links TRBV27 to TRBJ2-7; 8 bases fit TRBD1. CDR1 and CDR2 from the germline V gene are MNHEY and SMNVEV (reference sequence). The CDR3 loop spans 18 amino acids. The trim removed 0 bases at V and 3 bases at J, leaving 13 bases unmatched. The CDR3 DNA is TGTGCCAGCAGTTTATCGATACTACGGCAGGGGGCAAACTACGAGCAGTACTTC. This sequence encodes CASSLSILRQGANYEQYF.

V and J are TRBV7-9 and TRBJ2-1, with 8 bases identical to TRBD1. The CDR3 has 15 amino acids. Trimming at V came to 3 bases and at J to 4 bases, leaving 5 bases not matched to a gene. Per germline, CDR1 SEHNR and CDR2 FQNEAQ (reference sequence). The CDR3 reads CASSFGQGRYNEQFF. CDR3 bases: TGTGCCAGCAGCTTTGGACAGGGACGATACAATGAGCAGTTCTTC.

The CDR3 is CASTGQGDEKLFF. The CDR3 coding sequence is TGTGCCAGCACGGGACAGGGAGATGAAAAACTGTTTTTT. J is TRBJ1-4 and V is TRBV11-2; TRBD1 aligns across 9 bases. The CDR3 extends over 13 amino acids. V dropped 7 bases and J dropped 6; count of bases not matched to a gene: 3. Looked up from germline, CDR1 is SGHAT and CDR2 is FQNNGV.

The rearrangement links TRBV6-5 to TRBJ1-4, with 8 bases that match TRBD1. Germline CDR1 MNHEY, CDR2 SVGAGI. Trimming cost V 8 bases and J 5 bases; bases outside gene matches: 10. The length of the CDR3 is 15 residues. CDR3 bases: TGTGCCAGCCATATTGGACAGGGACCCAATGAAAAACTGTTTTTT. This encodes CASHIGQGPNEKLFF.

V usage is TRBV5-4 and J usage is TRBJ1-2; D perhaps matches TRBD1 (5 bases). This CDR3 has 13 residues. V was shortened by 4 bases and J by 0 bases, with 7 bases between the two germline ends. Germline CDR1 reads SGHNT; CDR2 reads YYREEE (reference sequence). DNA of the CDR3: TGTGCCAGCAGCGCAGGGTCTAACTATGGCTACACCTTC. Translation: CASSAGSNYGYTF.

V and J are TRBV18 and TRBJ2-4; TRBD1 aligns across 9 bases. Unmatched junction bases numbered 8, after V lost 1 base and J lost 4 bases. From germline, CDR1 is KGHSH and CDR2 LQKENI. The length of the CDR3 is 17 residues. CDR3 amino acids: CASSPQNTGGWKNIQYF. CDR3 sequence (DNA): TGTGCCAGCTCACCACAAAATACAGGGGGCTGGAAAAACATTCAGTACTTC.

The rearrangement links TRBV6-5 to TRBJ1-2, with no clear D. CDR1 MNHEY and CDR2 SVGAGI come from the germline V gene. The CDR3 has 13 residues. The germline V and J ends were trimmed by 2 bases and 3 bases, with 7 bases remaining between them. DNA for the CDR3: TGTGCCAGCAGTTACGACGGAGACTATGGCTACACCTTC. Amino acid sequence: CASSYDGDYGYTF.

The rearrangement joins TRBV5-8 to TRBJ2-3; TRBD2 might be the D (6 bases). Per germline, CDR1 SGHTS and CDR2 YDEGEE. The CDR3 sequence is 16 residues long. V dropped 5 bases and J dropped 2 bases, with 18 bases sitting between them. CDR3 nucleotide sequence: TGTGCCAGCAGTTCGGGGCAGCGGGCGATCACAGATACGCAGTATTTT. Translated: CASSSGQRAITDTQYF.

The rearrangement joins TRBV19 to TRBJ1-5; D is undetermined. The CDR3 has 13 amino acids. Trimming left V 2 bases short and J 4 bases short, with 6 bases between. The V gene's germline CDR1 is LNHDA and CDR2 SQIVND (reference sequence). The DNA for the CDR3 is TGTGCCAGTAGTATATCGGGGAATCAGCCCCAGCATTTT. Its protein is CASSISGNQPQHF.

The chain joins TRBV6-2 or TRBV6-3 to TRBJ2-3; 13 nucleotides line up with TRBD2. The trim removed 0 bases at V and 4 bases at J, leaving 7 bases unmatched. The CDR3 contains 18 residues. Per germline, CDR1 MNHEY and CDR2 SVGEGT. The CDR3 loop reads CASSYSGLAGVPPDTQYF. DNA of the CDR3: TGTGCCAGCAGTTACTCAGGACTAGCGGGGGTTCCGCCAGATACGCAGTATTTT.

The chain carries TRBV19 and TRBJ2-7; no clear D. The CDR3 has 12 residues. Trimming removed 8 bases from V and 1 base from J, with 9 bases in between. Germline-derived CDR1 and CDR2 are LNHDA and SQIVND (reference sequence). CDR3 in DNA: TGTGCCAGTCGTAGTTTTTCCTACGAGCAGTACTTC. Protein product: CASRSFSYEQYF.

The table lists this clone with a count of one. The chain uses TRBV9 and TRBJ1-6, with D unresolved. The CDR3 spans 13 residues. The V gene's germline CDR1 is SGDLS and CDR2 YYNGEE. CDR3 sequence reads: CHDGFPYNSPLHF. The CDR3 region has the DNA TGTCACGATGGGTTTCCCTATAATTCACCCCTCCACTTT.

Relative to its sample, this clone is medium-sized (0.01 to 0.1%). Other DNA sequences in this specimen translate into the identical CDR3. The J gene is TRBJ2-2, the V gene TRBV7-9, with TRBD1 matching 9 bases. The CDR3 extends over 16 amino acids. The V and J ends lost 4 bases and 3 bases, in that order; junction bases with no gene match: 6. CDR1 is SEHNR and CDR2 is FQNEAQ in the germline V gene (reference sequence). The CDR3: CASSSGTGFYTGELFF. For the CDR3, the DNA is TGTGCCAGCAGCTCCGGGACAGGGTTTTACACCGGGGAGCTGTTTTTT.

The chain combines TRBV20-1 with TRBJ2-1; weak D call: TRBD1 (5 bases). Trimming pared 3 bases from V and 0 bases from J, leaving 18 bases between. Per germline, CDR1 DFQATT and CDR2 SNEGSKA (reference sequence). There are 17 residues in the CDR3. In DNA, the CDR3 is TGCAGTGCTAGTCGTCGTCGGCAGGGAAGCTCCTACAATGAGCAGTTCTTC. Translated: CSASRRRQGSSYNEQFF.

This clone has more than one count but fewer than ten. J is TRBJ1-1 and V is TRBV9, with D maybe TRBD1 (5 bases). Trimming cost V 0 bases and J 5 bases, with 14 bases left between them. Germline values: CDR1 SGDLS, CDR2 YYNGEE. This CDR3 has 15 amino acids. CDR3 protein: CASSVGLGRGTEAFF. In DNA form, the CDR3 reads TGTGCCAGCAGCGTAGGGCTAGGGAGGGGTACTGAAGCTTTCTTT.

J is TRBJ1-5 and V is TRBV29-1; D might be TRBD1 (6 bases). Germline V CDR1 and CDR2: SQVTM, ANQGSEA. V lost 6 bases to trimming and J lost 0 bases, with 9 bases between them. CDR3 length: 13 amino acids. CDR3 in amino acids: CSVKDSSNQPQHF. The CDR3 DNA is TGCAGCGTGAAGGACAGTAGCAATCAGCCCCAGCATTTT.

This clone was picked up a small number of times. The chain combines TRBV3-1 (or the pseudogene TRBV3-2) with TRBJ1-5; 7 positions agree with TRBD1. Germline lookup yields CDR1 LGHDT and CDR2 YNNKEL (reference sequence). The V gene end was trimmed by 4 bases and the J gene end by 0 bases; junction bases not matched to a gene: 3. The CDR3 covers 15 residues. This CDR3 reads CASSLGQYSNQPQHF. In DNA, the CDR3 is TGTGCCAGCAGCCTGGGACAGTATAGCAATCAGCCCCAGCATTTT.

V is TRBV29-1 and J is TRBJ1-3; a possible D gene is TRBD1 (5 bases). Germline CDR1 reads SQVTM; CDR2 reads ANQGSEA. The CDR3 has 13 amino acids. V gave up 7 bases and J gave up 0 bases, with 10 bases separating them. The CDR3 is CSAMGPSGNTIYF. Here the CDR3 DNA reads TGCAGCGCGATGGGGCCCTCTGGAAACACCATATATTTT. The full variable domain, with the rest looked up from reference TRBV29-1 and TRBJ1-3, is SAVISQKPSRDICQRGTSLTIQCQVDSQVTMMFWYRQQPGQSLTLIATANQGSEATYESGFVIDKFPISRPNLTFSTLTVSNMSPEDSSIYLCSAMGPSGNTIYFGEGSWLTVV.

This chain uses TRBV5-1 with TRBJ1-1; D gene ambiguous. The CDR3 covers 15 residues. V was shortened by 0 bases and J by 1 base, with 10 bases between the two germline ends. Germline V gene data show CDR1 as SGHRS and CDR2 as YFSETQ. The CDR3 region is CASSLVGIENTEAFF. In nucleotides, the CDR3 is TGCGCCAGCAGCTTGGTGGGGATCGAGAACACTGAAGCTTTCTTT.

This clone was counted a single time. The CDR3 coding sequence is TGCGCCAGCAGCTTACAGGGATCCCATCCCCTCAGGGAGACCCAGTACTTC. Its protein product is CASSLQGSHPLRETQYF. This chain uses TRBV5-1 with TRBJ2-5, with D perhaps TRBD1 (6 bases). Trimming stripped 2 bases from V and 5 bases from J, with 22 bases between. CDR3 size: 17 residues. Germline CDR1 reads SGHRS; CDR2 reads YFSETQ.

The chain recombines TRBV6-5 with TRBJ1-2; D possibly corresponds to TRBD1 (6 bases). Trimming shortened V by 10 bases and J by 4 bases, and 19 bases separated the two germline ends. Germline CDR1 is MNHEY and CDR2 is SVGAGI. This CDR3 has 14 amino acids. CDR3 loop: CATRGGAGTYGYTF. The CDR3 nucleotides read TGTGCCACCCGAGGGGGGGCAGGGACCTATGGCTACACCTTC.

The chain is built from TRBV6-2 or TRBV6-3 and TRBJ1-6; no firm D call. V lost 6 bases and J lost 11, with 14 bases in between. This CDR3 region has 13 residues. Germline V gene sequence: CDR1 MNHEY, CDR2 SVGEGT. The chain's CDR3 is CASSSSGEAPLHF. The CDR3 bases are TGTGCCAGCAGCTCCTCGGGCGAGGCACCCCTCCACTTT.

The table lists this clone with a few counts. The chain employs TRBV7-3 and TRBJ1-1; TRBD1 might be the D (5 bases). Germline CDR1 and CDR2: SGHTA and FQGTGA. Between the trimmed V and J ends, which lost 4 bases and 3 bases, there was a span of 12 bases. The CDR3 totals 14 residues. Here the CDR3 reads CASSSSGGDTEAFF. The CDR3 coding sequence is TGTGCCAGCAGCTCCTCCGGGGGGGACACTGAAGCTTTCTTT. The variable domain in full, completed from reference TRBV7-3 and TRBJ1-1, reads GAGVSQTPSNKVTEKGKYVELRCDPISGHTALYWYRQSLGQGPEFLIYFQGTGAADDSGLPNDRFFAVRPEGSVSTLKIQRTERGDSAVYLCASSSSGGDTEAFFGQGTRLTVV.

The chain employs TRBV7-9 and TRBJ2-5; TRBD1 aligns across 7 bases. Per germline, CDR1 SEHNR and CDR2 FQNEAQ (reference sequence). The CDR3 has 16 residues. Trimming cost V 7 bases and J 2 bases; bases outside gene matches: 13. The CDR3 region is CASIGLDRDRQETQYF. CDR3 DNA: TGTGCCAGCATAGGTCTAGACAGGGATAGACAAGAGACCCAGTACTTC.

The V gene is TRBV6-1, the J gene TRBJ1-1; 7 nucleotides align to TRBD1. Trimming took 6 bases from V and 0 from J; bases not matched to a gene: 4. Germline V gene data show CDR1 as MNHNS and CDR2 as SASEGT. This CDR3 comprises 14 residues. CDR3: CASRGTAMNTEAFF. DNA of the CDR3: TGTGCCAGCAGGGGGACAGCTATGAACACTGAAGCTTTCTTT.

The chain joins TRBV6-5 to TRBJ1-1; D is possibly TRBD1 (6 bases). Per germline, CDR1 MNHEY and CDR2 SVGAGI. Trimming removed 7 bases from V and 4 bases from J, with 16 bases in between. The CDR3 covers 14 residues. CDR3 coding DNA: TGTGCCAGCATAATCAGTAGGGGGGGCACTGAAGCTTTCTTT. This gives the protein CASIISRGGTEAFF.

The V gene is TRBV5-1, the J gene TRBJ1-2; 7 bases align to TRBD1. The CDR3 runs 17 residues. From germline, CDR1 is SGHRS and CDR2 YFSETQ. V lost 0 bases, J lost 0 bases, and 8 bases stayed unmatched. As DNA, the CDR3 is TGCGCCAGCAGCTTGGGGGGACAGCGTCGAACTAACTATGGCTACACCTTC. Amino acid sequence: CASSLGGQRRTNYGYTF.

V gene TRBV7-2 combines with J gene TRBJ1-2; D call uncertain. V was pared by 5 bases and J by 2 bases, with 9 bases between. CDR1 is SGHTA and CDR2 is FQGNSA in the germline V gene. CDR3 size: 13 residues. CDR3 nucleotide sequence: TGTGCCAGCAGCCCCCAAACCAACTATGGCTACACCTTC. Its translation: CASSPQTNYGYTF.

CDR3 amino acids: CASGVSNQPQHF. The DNA for the CDR3 is TGTGCCAGTGGGGTTAGCAATCAGCCCCAGCATTTT. The genes are TRBV19 and TRBJ1-5; D ambiguous. The CDR3 covers 12 residues. Looked up from germline, CDR1 is LNHDA and CDR2 is SQIVND (reference sequence). The V and J ends lost 8 bases and 0 bases respectively, with 5 bases between them.